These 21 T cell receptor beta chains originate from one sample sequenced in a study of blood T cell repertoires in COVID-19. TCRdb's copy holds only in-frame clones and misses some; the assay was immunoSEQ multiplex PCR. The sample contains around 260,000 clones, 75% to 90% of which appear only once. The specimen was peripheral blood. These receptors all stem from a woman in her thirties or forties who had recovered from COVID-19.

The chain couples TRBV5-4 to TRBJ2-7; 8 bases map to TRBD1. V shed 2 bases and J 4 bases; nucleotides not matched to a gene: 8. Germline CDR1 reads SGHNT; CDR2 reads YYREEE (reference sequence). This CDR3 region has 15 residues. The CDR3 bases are TGTGCCAGCAGCTTTGGACAGGGAGTCTCTTACGAGCAGTACTTC. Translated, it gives CASSFGQGVSYEQYF.

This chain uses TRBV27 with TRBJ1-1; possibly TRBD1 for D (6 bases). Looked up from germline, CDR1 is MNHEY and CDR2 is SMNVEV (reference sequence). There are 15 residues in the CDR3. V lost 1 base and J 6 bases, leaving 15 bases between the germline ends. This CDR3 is CASSLWGRGMAEAFF. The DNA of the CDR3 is TGTGCCAGCAGTTTATGGGGGCGGGGGATGGCTGAAGCTTTCTTT.

The CDR3 loop reads CASSALQGTYEQYF. CDR3 DNA: TGTGCCAGCAGCGCCTTACAGGGAACCTACGAGCAGTACTTC. This chain uses TRBV11-2 with TRBJ2-7, with D possibly matching TRBD1 (6 bases). The CDR3 consists of 14 residues. With 5 bases removed from V and 2 bases from J, the gap between germline ends came to 13 bases. CDR1 SGHAT and CDR2 FQNNGV come from the germline V gene.

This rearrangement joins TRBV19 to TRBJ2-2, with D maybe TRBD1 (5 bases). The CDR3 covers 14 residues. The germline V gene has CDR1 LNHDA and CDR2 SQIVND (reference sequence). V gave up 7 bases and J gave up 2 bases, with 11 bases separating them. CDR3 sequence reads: CASNWQGNTGELFF. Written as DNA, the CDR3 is TGTGCCAGTAACTGGCAGGGTAACACCGGGGAGCTGTTTTTT.

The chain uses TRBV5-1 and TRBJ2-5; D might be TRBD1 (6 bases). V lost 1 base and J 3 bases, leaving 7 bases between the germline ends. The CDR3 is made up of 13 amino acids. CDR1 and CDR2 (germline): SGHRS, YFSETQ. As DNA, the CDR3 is TGCGCCAGCAGCTTGTCAGGGGAAGAGACCCAGTACTTC. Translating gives CASSLSGEETQYF.

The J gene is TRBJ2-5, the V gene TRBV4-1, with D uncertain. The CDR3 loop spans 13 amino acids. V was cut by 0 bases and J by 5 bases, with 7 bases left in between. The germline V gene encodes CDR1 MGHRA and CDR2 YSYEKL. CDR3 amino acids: CASSQESRETQYF. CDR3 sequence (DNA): TGCGCCAGCAGCCAAGAAAGCAGGGAGACCCAGTACTTC.

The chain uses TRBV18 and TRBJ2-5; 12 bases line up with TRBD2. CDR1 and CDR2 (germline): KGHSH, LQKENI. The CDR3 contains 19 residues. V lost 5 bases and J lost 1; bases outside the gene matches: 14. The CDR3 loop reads CASSSTSGRIYTLQETQYF. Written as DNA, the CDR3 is TGTGCCAGCTCATCGACTAGCGGGAGAATCTATACCCTCCAAGAGACCCAGTACTTC. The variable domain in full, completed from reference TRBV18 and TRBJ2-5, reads NAGVMQNPRHLVRRRGQEARLRCSPMKGHSHVYWYRQLPEEGLKFMVYLQKENIIDESGMPKERFSAEFPKEGPSILRIQQVVRGDSAAYFCASSSTSGRIYTLQETQYFGPGTRLLVL.

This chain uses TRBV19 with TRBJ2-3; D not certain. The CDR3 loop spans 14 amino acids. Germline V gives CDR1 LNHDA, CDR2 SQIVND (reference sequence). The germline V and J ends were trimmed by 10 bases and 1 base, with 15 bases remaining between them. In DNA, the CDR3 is TGTGCCACTAAAGGAGAATTCGGCACAGATACGCAGTATTTT. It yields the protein CATKGEFGTDTQYF.

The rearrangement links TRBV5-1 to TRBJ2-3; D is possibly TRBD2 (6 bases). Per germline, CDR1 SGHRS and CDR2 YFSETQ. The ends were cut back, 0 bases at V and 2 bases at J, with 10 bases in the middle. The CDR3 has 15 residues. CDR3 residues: CASSLGGVPTDTQYF. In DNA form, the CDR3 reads TGCGCCAGCAGCTTGGGCGGGGTCCCCACAGATACGCAGTATTTT.

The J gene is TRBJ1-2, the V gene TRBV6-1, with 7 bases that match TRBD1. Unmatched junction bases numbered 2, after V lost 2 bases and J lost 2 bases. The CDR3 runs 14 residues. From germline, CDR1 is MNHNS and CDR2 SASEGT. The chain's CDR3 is CASSEPGGNYGYTF. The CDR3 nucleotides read TGTGCCAGCAGTGAACCAGGGGGGAACTATGGCTACACCTTC.

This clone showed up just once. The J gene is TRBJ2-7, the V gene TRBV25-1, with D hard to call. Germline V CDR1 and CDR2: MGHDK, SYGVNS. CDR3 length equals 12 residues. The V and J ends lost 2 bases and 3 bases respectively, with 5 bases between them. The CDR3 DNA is TGTGCCAGCAGTGAAAGGAGCTACGAGCAGTACTTC. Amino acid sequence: CASSERSYEQYF.

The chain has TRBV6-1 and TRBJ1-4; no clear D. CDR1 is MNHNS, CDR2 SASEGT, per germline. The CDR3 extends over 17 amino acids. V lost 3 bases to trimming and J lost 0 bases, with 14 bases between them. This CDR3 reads CASSEPRNHATNEKLFF. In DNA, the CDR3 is TGTGCCAGCAGTGAGCCCAGGAACCACGCAACTAATGAAAAACTGTTTTTT.

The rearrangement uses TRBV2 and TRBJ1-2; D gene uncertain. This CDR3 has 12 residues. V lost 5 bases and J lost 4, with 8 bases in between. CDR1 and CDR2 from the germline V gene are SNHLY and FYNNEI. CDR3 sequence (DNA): TGTGCCAGCAGTCCACAGAGCTATGGCTACACCTTC. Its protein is CASSPQSYGYTF.

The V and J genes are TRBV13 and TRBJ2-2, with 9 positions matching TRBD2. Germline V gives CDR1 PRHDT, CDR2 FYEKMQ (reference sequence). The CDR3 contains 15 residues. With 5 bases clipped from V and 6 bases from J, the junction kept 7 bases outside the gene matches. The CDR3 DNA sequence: TGTGCCAGCAGCGGCGGGGGGGCCGATCCCGGGGAGCTGTTTTTT. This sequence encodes CASSGGGADPGELFF.

CDR3 sequence (DNA): TGTGCCAGCAGCCCTTTCCTAGGGGGGGTAGGGGCAAGGGGCAATCAGCCCCAGCATTTT. Residues: CASSPFLGGVGARGNQPQHF. The chain has TRBV14 and TRBJ1-5, with a weak D call TRBD1 (6 bases). Trimming cost V 4 bases and J 2 bases, with 27 bases left between them. Germline CDR1 and CDR2: SGHDN and FVKESK. The CDR3 runs 20 residues.

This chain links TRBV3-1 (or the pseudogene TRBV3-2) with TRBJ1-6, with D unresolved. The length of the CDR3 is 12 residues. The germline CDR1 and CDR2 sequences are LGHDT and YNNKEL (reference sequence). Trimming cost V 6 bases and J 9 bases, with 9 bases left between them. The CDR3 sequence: CASSYMSSPLHF. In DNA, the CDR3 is TGTGCCAGCAGTTATATGAGTTCACCCCTCCACTTT.

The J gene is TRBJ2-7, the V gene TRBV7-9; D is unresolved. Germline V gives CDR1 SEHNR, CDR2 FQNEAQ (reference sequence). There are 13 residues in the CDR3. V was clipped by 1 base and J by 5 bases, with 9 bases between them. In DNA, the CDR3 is TGTGCCAGCAGCTTAGATCCCTACGACGAGCAGTACTTC. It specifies CASSLDPYDEQYF.

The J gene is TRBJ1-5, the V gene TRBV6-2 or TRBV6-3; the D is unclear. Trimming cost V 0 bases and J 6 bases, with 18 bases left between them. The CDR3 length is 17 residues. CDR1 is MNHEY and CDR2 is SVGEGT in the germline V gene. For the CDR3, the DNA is TGTGCCAGCAGTTACTCCGGATGGCGGAGAAACGGTCAGCCCCAGCATTTT. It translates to CASSYSGWRRNGQPQHF.

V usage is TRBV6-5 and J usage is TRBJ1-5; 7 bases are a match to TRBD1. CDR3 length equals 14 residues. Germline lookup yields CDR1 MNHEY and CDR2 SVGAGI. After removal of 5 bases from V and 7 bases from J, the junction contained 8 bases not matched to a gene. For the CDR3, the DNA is TGTGCCAGCAGTCCCCACAGGGGCGGGCAGCCCCAGCATTTT. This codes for CASSPHRGGQPQHF.

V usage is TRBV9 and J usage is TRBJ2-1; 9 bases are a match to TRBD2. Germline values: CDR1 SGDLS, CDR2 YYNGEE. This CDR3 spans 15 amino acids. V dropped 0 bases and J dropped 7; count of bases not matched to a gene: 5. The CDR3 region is CASSVGSGGSNEQFF. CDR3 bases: TGTGCCAGCAGCGTAGGAAGCGGGGGGTCAAATGAGCAGTTCTTC. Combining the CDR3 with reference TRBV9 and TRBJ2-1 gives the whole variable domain DSGVTQTPKHLITATGQRVTLRCSPRSGDLSVYWYQQSLDQGLQFLIQYYNGEERAKGNILERFSAQQFPDLHSELNLSSLELGDSALYFCASSVGSGGSNEQFFGPGTRLTVL.

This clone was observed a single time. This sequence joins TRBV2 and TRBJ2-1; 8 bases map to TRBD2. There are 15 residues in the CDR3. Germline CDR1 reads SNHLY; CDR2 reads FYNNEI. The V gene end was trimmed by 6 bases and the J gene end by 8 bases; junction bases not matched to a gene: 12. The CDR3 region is CASRPYYGGVDEQFF. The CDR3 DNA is TGTGCCAGCAGACCCTACTACGGGGGGGTGGATGAGCAGTTCTTC.